The TCR beta chain described here comes from a study of blood T cell repertoires in COVID-19. Overall study: Sample material is recorded as cDNA or gDNA derived from T cells, B-cell-depleted T cells, or PBMCs.

Trimming cost V 3 bases and J 4 bases; bases outside gene matches: 15. The CDR3 has 18 residues. CDR1 is LNHDA and CDR2 is SQIVND in the germline V gene (reference sequence). This clone was seen a single time. Sequencing used immunoSEQ multiplex PCR; TCRdb keeps in-frame clones, though not all of them. The sample contains fewer than 300,000 clones, approximately 90% of which appear only once. Enrollees, roughly 18 to 90 years old, lived in around 23 US areas. V and J are TRBV19 and TRBJ2-7; 10 bases map to TRBD2. The sequence was obtained from a man aged 35 to 55 who had recovered from COVID-19. The source material was PBMCs or T cells enriched from blood (not recorded which). The CDR3 here is CASSIIFSSGRAKYEQYF. The CDR3 nucleotides are TGTGCCAGTAGTATTATTTTTTCAAGCGGGAGGGCCAAATACGAGCAGTACTTC. The variable domain in full, completed from reference TRBV19 and TRBJ2-7, reads DGGITQSPKYLFRKEGQNVTLSCEQNLNHDAMYWYRQDPGQGLRLIYYSQIVNDFQKGDIAEGYSVSREKKESFPLTVTSAQKNPTAFYLCASSIIFSSGRAKYEQYFGPGTRLTVT.